This is a list of T cell receptor beta chains from one sample in a study of blood T cell repertoires in COVID-19. Produced via immunoSEQ multiplex PCR; TCRdb's table is partial and in-frame only. Found here are under 250,000 clones, roughly 83% of them singletons; the top ten hold 8.9%. The sample was peripheral blood. The receptor source for this set is a man older than 75 with acute or convalescent COVID-19. The conserved cysteine and the conserved F or W are not part of the CDR3 here. A D gene is named only where the DNA matches it firmly.

TRBJ2-6,TRBD1,TRBV7-8,ASSPNPGQARSGANVLT
TRBJ2-2,TRBD1,TRBV19,ARTGRGSTGELF
TRBJ2-1,-,TRBV6-1,ASSEGGAVYNEQF
TRBJ1-5,TRBD1,TRBV5-1,ASSATGGESQH
TRBJ1-3,-,TRBV9,ASSPGTISGNTIY
TRBJ2-1,TRBD2,TRBV28,AILTPGGYNEQF
TRBJ1-5,TRBD1,TRBV7-8,ASSLGQGQWPQH
TRBJ1-2,-,TRBV29-1,SVGPGSYGYT
TRBJ2-2,TRBD2,TRBV6-5,ASTSGGTNTGELF
TRBJ2-1,TRBD2,TRBV7-9,ASSGLLAGGYNEQF
TRBJ1-3,TRBD1,TRBV15,ATSRNPGQGPGNTIY
TRBJ1-2,TRBD1,TRBV6-6,ASSYSTGGAVNGYT
TRBJ1-4,-,TRBV10-2,ASMQGYEKLF
TRBJ2-6,TRBD2,TRBV2,ASSLRGAGANVLT
TRBJ2-2,-,TRBV7-6,ASSFSGTFGPGELF
TRBJ2-7,-,TRBV19,ASRSETLTPRGSYEQY
TRBJ2-1,TRBD2,TRBV5-6,ASSLGLAGVGRNEQF
TRBJ2-2,-,TRBV7-6,ASSLAVPGAGELF
TRBJ1-4,-,TRBV5-6,ASSPLGGGGPLDEKLF
TRBJ2-1,-,TRBV24-1,ATSDRDNYNEQF
TRBJ1-5,-,TRBV5-1,ASTLGLGPDQPQH
TRBJ2-3,TRBD1,TRBV27,ASSTRTGGVDTQY
TRBJ1-1,-,TRBV5-1,ASSTAGQMNTEAF